This T cell receptor (beta chain) was found in a study of identical twins. One entry per CDR3 protein results from TCRdb running MiXCR on the 5' RACE reads. Of approximately 530,000 distinct CDR3 sequences in the sample, around 24% were seen once. This CDR3 comprises 15 residues. V dropped 4 bases and J dropped 10; count of bases not matched to a gene: 11. Germline values: CDR1 SNHLY, CDR2 FYNNEI. Separately, the same data were catalogued under a study of yellow fever vaccine responses in identical twins.

The chain uses TRBV2 and TRBJ2-1, with TRBD2 identical over 9 bases. The sequence was collected from a woman aged 18 to 35 in good health. The sequenced sample consisted of CD4+ T cells sorted from blood. CDR3 bases: TGTGCCAGCAGTGGGCGGGAGGGCCGTACCGGCGAGCAGTTCTTC. Its translation is CASSGREGRTGEQFF. The complete variable domain, with remaining parts taken from reference TRBV2 and TRBJ2-1, reads EPEVTQTPSHQVTQMGQEVILRCVPISNHLYFYWYRQILGQKVEFLVSFYNNEISEKSEIFDDQFSVERPDGSNFTLKIRSTKLEDSAMYFCASSGREGRTGEQFFGPGTRLTVL.